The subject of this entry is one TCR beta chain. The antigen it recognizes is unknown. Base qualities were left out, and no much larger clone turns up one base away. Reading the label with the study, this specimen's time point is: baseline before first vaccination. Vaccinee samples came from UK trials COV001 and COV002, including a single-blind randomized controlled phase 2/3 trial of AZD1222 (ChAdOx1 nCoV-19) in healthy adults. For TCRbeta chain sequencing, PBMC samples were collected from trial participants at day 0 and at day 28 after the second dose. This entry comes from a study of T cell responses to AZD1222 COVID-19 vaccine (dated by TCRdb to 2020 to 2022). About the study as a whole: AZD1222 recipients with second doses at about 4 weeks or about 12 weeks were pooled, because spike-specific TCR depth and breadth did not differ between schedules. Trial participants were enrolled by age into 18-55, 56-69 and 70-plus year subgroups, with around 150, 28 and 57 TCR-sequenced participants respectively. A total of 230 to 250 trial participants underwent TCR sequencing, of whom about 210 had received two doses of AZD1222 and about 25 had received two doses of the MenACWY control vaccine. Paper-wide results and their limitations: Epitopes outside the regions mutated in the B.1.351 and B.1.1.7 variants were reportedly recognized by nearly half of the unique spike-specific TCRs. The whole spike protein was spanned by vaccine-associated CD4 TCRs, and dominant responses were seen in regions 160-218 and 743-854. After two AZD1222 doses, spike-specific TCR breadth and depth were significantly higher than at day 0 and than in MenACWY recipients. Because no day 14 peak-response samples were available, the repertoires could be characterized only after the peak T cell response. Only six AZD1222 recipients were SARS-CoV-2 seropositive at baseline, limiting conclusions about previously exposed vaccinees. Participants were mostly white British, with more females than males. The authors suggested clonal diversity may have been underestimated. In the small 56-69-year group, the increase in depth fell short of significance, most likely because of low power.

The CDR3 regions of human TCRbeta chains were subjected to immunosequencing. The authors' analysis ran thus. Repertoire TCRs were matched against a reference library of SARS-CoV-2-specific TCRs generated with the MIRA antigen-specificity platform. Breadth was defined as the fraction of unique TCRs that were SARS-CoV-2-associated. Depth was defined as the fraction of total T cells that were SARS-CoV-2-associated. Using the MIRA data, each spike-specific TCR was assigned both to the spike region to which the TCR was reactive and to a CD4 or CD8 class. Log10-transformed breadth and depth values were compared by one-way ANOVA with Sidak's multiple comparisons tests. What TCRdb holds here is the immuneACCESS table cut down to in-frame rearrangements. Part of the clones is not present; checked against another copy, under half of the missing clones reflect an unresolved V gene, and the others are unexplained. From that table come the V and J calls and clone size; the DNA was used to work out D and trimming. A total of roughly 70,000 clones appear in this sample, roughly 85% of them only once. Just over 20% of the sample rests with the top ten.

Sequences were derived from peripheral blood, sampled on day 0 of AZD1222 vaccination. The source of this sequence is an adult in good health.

The CDR3 protein: CASSSANFGQPQHF. The nucleotides read TGTGCCAGTAGTTCCGCGAACTTTGGGCAGCCCCAGCATTTT. The rearranged segments are TRBV19 and TRBJ1-5; no confident D gene assignment can be made. For CDR1 and CDR2, the germline V gene (reference sequence) lists LNHDA and SQIVND. V loses 5 bases, J loses 7 bases, and the germline ends lie 15 bases apart. The CDR3 goes from the cysteine to the phenylalanine over 14 residues. The CDR3 DNA has 42 bases and is translated from base 1.